This T cell receptor (beta chain) was profiled in a study of cytomegalovirus exposure and HLA in healthy donors. Researchers ran the PCR with 60 Vbeta and 13 Jbeta primers. The table came from immunoSEQ multiplex PCR; TCRdb's copy has only in-frame clones and leaves some out. The data contain under 150,000 clones, approximately 90% of them seen just once; the ten biggest clones take up roughly 5%. As for this clone: Antigen unknown.

General study points: The study designated about 180 TCR beta chains cytomegalovirus-associated. It was assumed in the presence/absence analyses that sequencing depth was roughly uniform across donors. Data from an earlier analysis indicated that most TCR beta V segments were productive either about 87% or about 30% of the time.

V shed 2 bases and J shed 8 bases, with 15 bases lying between them. Germline V CDR1 and CDR2: SGHAT, FQDESV (reference sequence). The CDR3 runs to 14 residues. This chain connects TRBV11-1 to TRBJ1-2; D unresolved. The sequencing input was PBMCs. The source is a woman in her 30s in good health and CMV-seronegative. The CDR3 DNA sequence: TGTGCCAGCAGCTTATCTCTCGCACACGAAGGCTACACCTTC. Its protein is CASSLSLAHEGYTF.